This T cell receptor beta chain was identified in a study of shared clonotypes between healthy human individuals (dated by TCRdb to about 2020). For the study in its entirety: A few men and a couple of women, aged 18 to 49 years, made up the cohort. For each donor, CD4 naive and CD4 memory were each run on three plates, CD8 naive on two plates, and CD8 memory on one plate. The study deeply sequenced blood TCR repertoires of five healthy adults to estimate repertoire size and the extent of clonotype sharing between individuals. To increase sequencing depth and limit assay-specific biases, different laboratories used diverse techniques to prepare libraries and sequence TCR repertoires. Each donor's leukapheresis produced roughly between about 0.9 and 9.5 billion PBMCs. Overall study results and their limits: Estimated clonotype richness was generally larger for naive than for memory subsets. Even with the large sequencing depth, rarefaction of the sorted-subset datasets indicated that sequencing was incomplete. Sampling was restricted to blood, and TCR repertoires in tissues likely differ from the TCR repertoires found in blood. Pairwise subsampling indicated that sequencing depth was expected to affect the degree of clonotype sharing among donors. Roughly 5% of naive CD4, 3% to 3.5% of naive CD8, 2% to 2.5% of memory CD4, and more than 0.35% of memory CD8 clonotypes were shared across several donors. Higher generation probabilities were observed for clonotypes shared by all four sorted-subset donors than for non-shared clonotypes. The genetic and exposure-history diversity represented was limited by the small number of donors.

Using the deep immunoSEQ assay, multiplex PCR amplified TCR CDR3 regions from genomic DNA. Genomic DNA extracted from each cell subset was distributed evenly over all wells of several immunoSEQ 96-well plates, and each plate served as one replicate. For sorted subsets, approximately 190 ng genomic DNA, equal to about 30,000 T cell genomes, was loaded into each replicate PCR. Purified libraries were quantified with a Qubit 3.0 fluorometer, sized on a Bioanalyzer 2100, and re-quantified with the KAPA Library Quantification kit. Every immunoSEQ 96-well plate was sequenced on a dedicated single-read 150-cycle Illumina NextSeq 550 flow cell. The published analysis was carried out like this. Because the immunoSEQ output included only junctional sequences and no quality scores, the filtering could not be the same as the filtering used for full-length reads. To assign V/J genes and CDR3, sequences were annotated against IMGT germline references using PyIR, a Python wrapper for IgBLAST v1.9. Reads with weak V/J assignments (E-value above 1e-6), missing CDR3, stop codons, out-of-frame junctions, or ambiguous translated residues were removed. V3J clonotypes were defined as sequences sharing an identical inferred V gene, J gene, and CDR3 amino acid sequence. The percentage overlap between two repertoires was calculated by dividing the number of shared unique clonotypes by the size of the smaller repertoire. Repertoire richness was assessed with RTK rarefaction, the Chao1 estimator, and Recon v2.1 estimates of unobserved clonotypes. Generation probabilities for all TCRbeta clonotypes obtained by the gDNA method from a handful of donors were computed using OLGA. Sourced from immuneACCESS, this table was stored by TCRdb with only in-frame sequences that have V and J called. A share of the clones is absent; for the studies checked, an unresolved V gene accounts for under half, and the remainder has no known explanation. V, J and clone size derive from that table, while D and trimming were established from the DNA sequence. Counted in this sample were 2 million to 2.5 million clones; about 95% of them appeared once. The ten largest clones add up to 0.1% to 0.15% of the sample.

With regard to this clone: This clone's antigen is unknown. No quality values exist for individual bases; no much larger clone is one base distant.

Healthy HIV-negative adults with no recently reported acute infections or vaccinations were included as donors. Every donor was a Caucasian adult living in Nashville, Tennessee, USA. Magnetic negative selection was used to enrich CD4+ T cells, after which naive cells were positively selected on CD45RA and the negative fraction became the memory subset. After blood collection by leukapheresis, PBMCs were isolated using Ficoll-Histopaque density gradient centrifugation and then cryopreserved in the vapor phase of liquid nitrogen. Analytical flow cytometry was used to check the purity and quantity of every magnetically sorted T cell population. Each sorted fraction had its genomic DNA isolated and then quantified by UV absorbance on a Nanodrop 2000c. Sample: naive CD4+ T cells sorted from blood. The sample's cell subset or site label, decoded: CD45RA+ positively selected. This clonotype was obtained from a man aged 18 to 29 in good health.

CDR3 region: CAISESAVPTDTQYF. Read as DNA, the sequence is TGTGCCATCAGTGAGTCGGCAGTTCCCACAGATACGCAGTATTTT. The chain was built from TRBV10-3 and TRBJ2-3; the D segment cannot be called with confidence. Its CDR3 holds 15 amino acids, cysteine through phenylalanine. The read is trimmed to its CDR3 DNA, 45 bases read in frame from base 1. A distance of 9 bases separates the germline ends of V and J, which lose 0 bases and 2 bases respectively. CDR1 and CDR2, looked up from the germline V gene, are ENHRY and SYGVKD.